This T cell receptor beta chain derives from a study of blood T cells in healthy people across ages. Study-level background: In model experiments, template switching was able to capture about one barcoded beta molecule for every two T cells that were present.

Then a second PCR, running roughly 6 to 11 cycles, was carried out with a sample-barcoded 5' primer and a J-beta primer mix. TCRdb re-analysed the 5' RACE reads in MiXCR, keeping a single row per CDR3 protein. The sample includes about 1.6 million distinct CDR3 sequences, almost 35% of them seen just once. CDR1 and CDR2 from the germline V gene are KGHDR and SFDVKD. The J segment lost 5 bases and the V segment lost 2 bases, leaving 4 bases of the junction unmatched. The CDR3 contains 15 residues. Study results and caveats: Higher naive T cell percentage went strongly together with higher TCR beta diversity. Per million T cells, TCR beta diversity dropped roughly linearly as age increased. Possibly confounding the expanded clonotype changes was the fact that donor CMV status was unknown.

As for this clonotype: The antigen is not known.

The source of this sequence is a woman aged 30 to 39 in good health. V and J are TRBV24-1 and TRBJ2-7; 11 bases are a match to TRBD1. The sample taken for sequencing was blood. The CDR3 DNA is TGTGCCACCAGTGATTCCCGGGACAGGGGGAACGAGCAGTACTTC. Translation: CATSDSRDRGNEQYF.